This TCR beta chain was captured by sequencing in a study of T cell clonality in common variable immunodeficiency. This clone showed up many times. The method was immunoSEQ multiplex PCR; TCRdb's version includes in-frame clones alone and lacks a portion of them. The specimen has around 39,000 clones, none found just once. This clonotype originated in a person between 18 and 75 years old in good health. Sequences were obtained from peripheral blood mononuclear cells.

The DNA read from the CDR3 is TGCAGTGCTAGAGGCGGCGCGGGCAATGAG. This gives the protein CSARGGAGNE. The full CDR3 sequence reads CSARGGAGNEQFF. J is TRBJ2-1 and V is TRBV20-1, with a tentative D call TRBD2 (5 bases). The CDR3 end falls 3 residues outside the read, so it is completed with the germline J gene. V lost 1 base, J lost 6 bases, and 10 bases lay in between. The CDR3 length is 13 residues. Germline V CDR1 and CDR2: DFQATT, SNEGSKA (reference sequence).